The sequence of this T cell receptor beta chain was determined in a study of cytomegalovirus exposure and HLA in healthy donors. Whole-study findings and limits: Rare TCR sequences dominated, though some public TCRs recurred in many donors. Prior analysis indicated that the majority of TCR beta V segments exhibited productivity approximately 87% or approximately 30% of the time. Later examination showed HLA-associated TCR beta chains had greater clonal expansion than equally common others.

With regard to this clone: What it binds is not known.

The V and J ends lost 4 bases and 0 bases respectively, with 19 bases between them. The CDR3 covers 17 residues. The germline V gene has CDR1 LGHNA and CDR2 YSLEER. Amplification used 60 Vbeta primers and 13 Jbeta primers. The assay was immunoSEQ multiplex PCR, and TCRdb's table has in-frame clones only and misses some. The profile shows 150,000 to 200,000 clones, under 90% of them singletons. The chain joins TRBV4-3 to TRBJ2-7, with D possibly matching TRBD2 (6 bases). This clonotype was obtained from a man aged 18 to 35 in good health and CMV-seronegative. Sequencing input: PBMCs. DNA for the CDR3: TGCGCCAGCAGCCCCTACCTCGGGCAGGACTACTCCTACGAGCAGTACTTC. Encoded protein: CASSPYLGQDYSYEQYF.